The sequence of this T cell receptor beta chain was determined in a study of cytomegalovirus exposure and HLA in healthy donors. Looking at the study overall: Findings of an earlier analysis included 110 million or so unique TCR beta sequences from 200 million or so T cells. Assignment to the Caucasian-associated ancestry cluster applied to around four fifths of the approximately 360 genotyped donors. Regarding the study as a whole: The study labeled 150 or so TCR beta chains cytomegalovirus-associated. Several top significant clusters appeared, in a later analysis, to be linked to common viral pathogens.

PCR employed 60 Vbeta and 13 Jbeta primers. Assay: immunoSEQ multiplex PCR; the TCRdb copy retains only in-frame clones and omits some. The table includes roughly 170,000 clones, around 80% detected once. For this clone: What it binds is unknown.

Germline lookup yields CDR1 SGHRS and CDR2 YFSETQ. This CDR3 spans 14 amino acids. V dropped 3 bases and J dropped 6; count of bases not matched to a gene: 7. Sequenced: PBMCs. The clonotype comes from a woman aged 30 to 39 in good health and CMV-seropositive. This chain links TRBV5-1 with TRBJ1-1; 8 bases agree with TRBD1. CDR3 sequence: CASSSGQGGAEAFF. The CDR3, as DNA: TGCGCCAGCAGCTCCGGACAGGGCGGCGCTGAAGCTTTCTTT.